A selection of T cell receptor beta chains follows, all from one sample in a study of shared clonotypes between healthy human individuals. Libraries were prepared by immunoSEQ multiplex PCR; TCRdb keeps only in-frame clonotypes and omits some of them. The sample yields some 2.1 million clones, just over 90% seen once. The specimen was naive CD8+ T cells from PBMCs. These receptors came from a young man in good health. Some clones in this sample may be carry-over from other donors' samples. Both conserved end residues are part of each CDR3. The order of the fields is V gene, clone size, D gene, J gene, CDR3 protein, CDR3 DNA. D genes are given only for firm matches. The size entry is marked missing in some rows and otherwise reads once, few, many or a size class.

>TRBV2|.|TRBD1|TRBJ2-5
CGTGGERETQYF
TGTGGGACAGGGGGAGAAAGAGAGACCCAGTACTTC
>TRBV18|.|TRBD1|TRBJ1-2
CASSPQGGNYGYTF
TGTGCCAGCTCACCCCAGGGGGGGAACTATGGCTACACCTTC
>TRBV2|.|.|TRBJ1-2
CASSRSRAEWGYTF
TGTGCCAGCAGTCGCTCCAGGGCAGAATGGGGCTACACCTTC
>TRBV7-7|.|TRBD1|TRBJ1-4
CASSLALDRGHLSEKLFF
TGTGCCAGCAGCTTAGCGCTTGACAGGGGGCATTTAAGTGAAAAACTGTTTTTT
>TRBV9|.|.|TRBJ2-1
CASSYSGRLGYNEQFF
TGTGCCAGCAGCTATTCGGGGCGGTTAGGGTACAATGAGCAGTTCTTC
>TRBV27|.|TRBD1|TRBJ1-2
CASSFRQGGGYTF
TGTGCCAGCAGTTTCCGGCAGGGGGGTGGCTACACCTTC
>TRBV5-6|.|.|TRBJ1-1
CASSPTTGTIEAFF
TGTGCCAGCAGCCCAACGACCGGGACGATTGAAGCTTTCTTT
>TRBV6-5|.|.|TRBJ1-1
CASSYSILGEAFF
TGTGCCAGCAGTTACTCGATACTGGGTGAAGCTTTCTTT
>TRBV7-3|.|.|TRBJ2-3
CASSLAVTRGFTDTQYF
TGTGCCAGCAGCTTGGCGGTAACTAGAGGATTCACAGATACGCAGTATTTT
>TRBV29-1|.|.|TRBJ2-3
CSVEDIAEGTSTDTQYF
TGCAGCGTTGAAGATATAGCGGAAGGAACTAGCACAGATACGCAGTATTTT
>TRBV28|.|.|TRBJ2-5
CASSLFQVSYQETQYF
TGTGCCAGCAGTTTATTCCAGGTTTCGTACCAAGAGACCCAGTACTTC
>TRBV7-3|.|TRBD1|TRBJ2-3
CASSSGQGVDTQYF
TGTGCCAGCAGCTCGGGACAGGGGGTAGATACGCAGTATTTT
>TRBV27|few|TRBD2|TRBJ2-7
CASSPGLAGYEQYF
TGTGCCAGCAGTCCGGGACTAGCGGGTTACGAGCAGTACTTC
>TRBV5-6|.|TRBD2|TRBJ2-5
CASSPGLAGGTQYF
TGTGCCAGCAGCCCTGGACTAGCGGGAGGGACCCAGTACTTC
>TRBV7-9|.|TRBD2|TRBJ2-1
CASSLAGEGEQFF
TGTGCCAGCAGTCTAGCGGGAGAAGGTGAGCAGTTCTTC
>TRBV7-2|.|.|TRBJ2-5
CASSLLAYQETQYF
TGTGCCAGCAGCCTCCTAGCGTACCAAGAGACCCAGTACTTC
>TRBV27|.|.|TRBJ1-2
CASRAAGPIYGYTF
TGTGCCAGCCGCGCAGCCGGTCCTATTTATGGCTACACCTTC
>TRBV27|.|.|TRBJ2-5
CASSLSLTAPQYF
TGTGCCAGCAGTTTATCCCTGACCGCCCCGCAGTACTTC
>TRBV29-1|.|.|TRBJ2-1
CSVQILNEQFF
TGCAGCGTTCAAATTTTAAATGAGCAGTTCTTC
>TRBV7-3|.|.|TRBJ2-7
CASSPGPRREQYF
TGTGCCAGCAGCCCCGGCCCACGGCGCGAGCAGTACTTC
>TRBV27|.|TRBD2|TRBJ2-1
CASSSVSSGIYNEQFF
TGTGCCAGCAGTTCCGTGTCTAGCGGGATCTACAATGAGCAGTTCTTC
>TRBV28|once|TRBD2|TRBJ2-7
CATQLKGLAVYEQYF
TGTGCCACCCAGCTAAAGGGGCTAGCGGTCTACGAGCAGTACTTC
>TRBV15|.|.|TRBJ2-1
CATSPETVPNEQFF
TGTGCCACCAGCCCCGAGACTGTCCCCAATGAGCAGTTCTTC
>TRBV5-1|.|.|TRBJ2-7
CASSLAASIYEQYF
TGCGCCAGCAGCTTGGCGGCGAGTATCTACGAGCAGTACTTC
>TRBV7-8|.|.|TRBJ2-7
CASSLGWDYEQYF
TGTGCCAGCAGCTTAGGGTGGGACTACGAGCAGTACTTC
>TRBV9|few|.|TRBJ1-1
CASSNGRRGNTEAFF
TGTGCCAGCAGCAACGGGAGACGGGGGAACACTGAAGCTTTCTTT
>TRBV4-1|once|TRBD2|TRBJ2-3
CASSQDSVTGGLTDTQYF
TGCGCCAGCAGCCAAGACTCGGTGACGGGAGGACTCACAGATACGCAGTATTTT
>TRBV2|once|TRBD1|TRBJ1-6
CASSDGQGIDSPLHF
TGTGCCAGCAGTGACGGACAGGGCATTGATTCACCCCTCCACTTT
>TRBV6-5|.|.|TRBJ2-7
CASSYGQGTYEQYF
TGTGCCAGCAGTTACGGGCAGGGGACGTACGAGCAGTACTTC
>TRBV15|.|.|TRBJ2-7
CATSSDWGGRSYEQYF
TGTGCCACCAGCAGTGACTGGGGAGGCCGGTCCTACGAGCAGTACTTC